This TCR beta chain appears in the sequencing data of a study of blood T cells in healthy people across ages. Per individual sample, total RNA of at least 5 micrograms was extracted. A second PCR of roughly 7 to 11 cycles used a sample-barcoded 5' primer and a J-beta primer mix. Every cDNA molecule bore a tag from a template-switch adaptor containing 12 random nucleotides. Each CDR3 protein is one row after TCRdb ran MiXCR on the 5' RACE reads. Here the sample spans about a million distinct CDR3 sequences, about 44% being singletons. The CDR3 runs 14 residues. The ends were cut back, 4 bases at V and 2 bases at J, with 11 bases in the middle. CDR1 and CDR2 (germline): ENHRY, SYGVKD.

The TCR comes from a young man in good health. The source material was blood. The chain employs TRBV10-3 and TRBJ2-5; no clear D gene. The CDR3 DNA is TGTGCCATCAGTGGGACGGACGGTCAAGAGACCCAGTACTTC. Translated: CAISGTDGQETQYF.